The 23 T cell receptor beta chains in this list originate from one sample, sequenced in a study of blood T cell repertoires in COVID-19. The repertoire was sequenced with immunoSEQ multiplex PCR; TCRdb's copy has only in-frame clones and lacks some. This sample yields some 180,000 clones, of which over 75% are seen a single time; approximately 15% belongs to the top ten. Sequencing input: peripheral blood. Receptors originate from a man aged 50-60 years who had recovered from COVID-19.

The chain employs TRBV6-5 and TRBJ2-1, with D tentatively TRBD1 (7 bases). The CDR3 covers 16 residues. Per the germline V gene, CDR1 is MNHEY and CDR2 is SVGAGI. V was trimmed by 2 bases and J by 2 bases, leaving 13 bases between them. DNA for the CDR3: TGTGCCAGCAGTTACGACAGGGCGGGAACCTACAATGAGCAGTTCTTC. It encodes CASSYDRAGTYNEQFF.

V usage is TRBV6-5 and J usage is TRBJ2-7; 9 bases are shared with TRBD1. The germline gives CDR1 MNHEY, CDR2 SVGAGI. With V trimmed by 6 bases and J by 5 bases, 8 bases remained unmatched. The CDR3 sequence is 14 residues long. The CDR3 nucleotides read TGTGCCAGCAGGTGGGACAGGGAAAAGAACGAGCAGTACTTC. Amino acids: CASRWDREKNEQYF.

In this sample, this clone turned up once. The gene calls are TRBV9 and TRBJ1-5, with D perhaps TRBD1 (6 bases). Germline V gene sequence: CDR1 SGDLS, CDR2 YYNGEE. The length of the CDR3 is 15 residues. Trimming cost V 0 bases and J 1 base, with 8 bases left between them. The DNA for the CDR3 is TGTGCCAGCAGCGTAGATACAGGGAGCAATCAGCCCCAGCATTTT. It yields the protein CASSVDTGSNQPQHF.

The chain is built from TRBV18 and TRBJ2-1; no reliable D call. V lost 4 bases, J lost 10 bases, and 11 bases lay in between. The CDR3 consists of 12 residues. CDR1 is KGHSH and CDR2 is LQKENI in the germline V gene. The CDR3 DNA sequence: TGTGCCAGCTCACTTCTCGCGGCAGAGCAGTTCTTC. This encodes CASSLLAAEQFF.

This clone is a singleton in its sample. The V gene is TRBV7-8, the J gene TRBJ2-7; 9 bases align to TRBD2. The length of the CDR3 is 13 residues. Germline CDR1 SGHVS, CDR2 FQNEAQ. Unmatched junction bases numbered 7, after V lost 1 base and J lost 12 bases. The CDR3 DNA sequence: TGTGCCAGCAGCTTAGGACTAGCGGCCCGGGTGTACTTC. Translation: CASSLGLAARVYF.

The V gene is TRBV28, the J gene TRBJ2-6, with 8 bases aligning to TRBD1. CDR1 and CDR2 from the germline V gene are MDHEN and SYDVKM. V gave up 10 bases and J gave up 1 base; unmatched junction bases: 9. CDR3 length: 16 amino acids. The CDR3 nucleotides are TGTGCCATCAGGGACCAGGGGGCTTCTGGGGCCAACGTCCTGACTTTC. As protein: CAIRDQGASGANVLTF.

The chain carries TRBV30 and TRBJ1-5, with D possibly matching TRBD1 (6 bases). Trimming took 0 bases from V and 4 from J, leaving 19 bases between them. From germline, CDR1 is GTSNPN and CDR2 SVGIG (reference sequence). The CDR3 is 17 residues long. CDR3 bases: TGTGCCTGGAGTGTAGGGGGGGCATCGGATTTAAATCAGCCCCAGCATTTT. Its protein is CAWSVGGASDLNQPQHF.

This chain connects TRBV27 to TRBJ2-1; the match to TRBD2 covers 7 bases. Trimming at V came to 5 bases and at J to 0 bases, leaving 4 bases not matched to a gene. There are 15 residues in the CDR3. Germline V gene data show CDR1 as MNHEY and CDR2 as SMNVEV (reference sequence). CDR3 in DNA: TGTGCCAGCAGTGTAAGCGGGAACTCCTACAATGAGCAGTTCTTC. It yields the protein CASSVSGNSYNEQFF.

V and J are TRBV30 and TRBJ2-1; the match to TRBD1 covers 9 bases. The V segment lost 1 base and the J segment 6 bases; nucleotides outside the gene matches: 7. The germline gives CDR1 GTSNPN, CDR2 SVGIG (reference sequence). There are 15 residues in the CDR3. The CDR3 region has the DNA TGTGCCTGGAGTGACCCACAGGGGGCCTTCAATGAGCAGTTCTTC. Its translation is CAWSDPQGAFNEQFF. Full variable domain (rest looked up from reference TRBV30 and TRBJ2-1): SQTIHQWPATLVQPVGSPLSLECTVEGTSNPNLYWYRQAAGRGLQLLFYSVGIGQISSEVPQNLSASRPQDRQFILSSKKLLLSDSGFYLCAWSDPQGAFNEQFFGPGTRLTVL.

This clone was seen repeatedly, ten times or more. J is TRBJ1-1 and V is TRBV27; 7 bases are shared with TRBD1. The ends lost 5 bases at V and 0 bases at J; junction bases unmatched: 18. This CDR3 has 19 residues. The V gene's germline CDR1 is MNHEY and CDR2 SMNVEV (reference sequence). CDR3 in amino acids: CASSHQGGIKGGLNTEAFF. Here the CDR3 DNA reads TGTGCCAGCAGTCATCAAGGTGGGATAAAAGGGGGCCTGAACACTGAAGCTTTCTTT.

J is TRBJ1-5 and V is TRBV4-1; D might be TRBD1 (5 bases). The CDR3 covers 16 residues. Germline-derived CDR1 and CDR2 are MGHRA and YSYEKL. Trimming shortened V by 1 base and J by 1 base, and 11 bases separated the two germline ends. CDR3 sequence (DNA): TGCGCCAGCAGCCAAGTTTTGGAGGGGAGCAATCAGCCCCAGCATTTT. Translation: CASSQVLEGSNQPQHF.

V gene TRBV19 combines with J gene TRBJ2-3, with 7 bases that match TRBD2. V trimming: 7 bases; J trimming: 0 bases; junction bases outside the gene matches: 19. This CDR3 is built from 19 residues. The V gene's germline CDR1 is LNHDA and CDR2 SQIVND (reference sequence). CDR3 sequence (DNA): TGTGCCAGTACTGGGGGACTACAAGACCCTCGTGCTAGCACAGATACGCAGTATTTT. Its protein is CASTGGLQDPRASTDTQYF.

The rearrangement links TRBV20-1 to TRBJ2-3; TRBD2 aligns across 10 bases. This CDR3 is built from 16 residues. CDR1 DFQATT and CDR2 SNEGSKA come from the germline V gene (reference sequence). The V gene end was trimmed by 3 bases and the J gene end by 3 bases; junction bases not matched to a gene: 9. The CDR3 sequence is CSASFLGLAETDTQYF. As DNA, the CDR3 is TGCAGTGCTAGTTTTCTCGGACTAGCGGAAACAGATACGCAGTATTTT.

This chain links TRBV16 with TRBJ1-1; unclear D gene. This CDR3 is 17 amino acids long. Trimming cost V 0 bases and J 0 bases, with 14 bases left between them. CDR1 is KGHSY and CDR2 is FQNENV in the germline V gene. CDR3 sequence (DNA): TGTGCCAGCAGCCAATCACAGATCTATGGCATGAACACTGAAGCTTTCTTT. This codes for CASSQSQIYGMNTEAFF.

This chain links TRBV6-5 with TRBJ1-3; possibly TRBD1 for D (5 bases). Trimming pared 2 bases from V and 0 bases from J, leaving 8 bases between. This CDR3 has 15 amino acids. CDR1 is MNHEY and CDR2 is SVGAGI in the germline V gene. In nucleotides, the CDR3 is TGTGCCAGCAGTTACAACAGGCACTCTGGAAACACCATATATTTT. Amino acid sequence: CASSYNRHSGNTIYF.

The rearrangement links TRBV6-5 to TRBJ1-5; D remains unclear. From germline, CDR1 is MNHEY and CDR2 SVGAGI. This CDR3 spans 14 amino acids. The V end lost 0 bases, the J end lost 6 bases, and 9 bases lay between the germline ends. This CDR3 reads CASSYSGESQPQHF. Here the CDR3 DNA reads TGTGCCAGCAGTTACTCCGGGGAGAGTCAGCCCCAGCATTTT.

This clone was counted ten times or more. The chain links TRBV4-2 to TRBJ2-7, with D possibly matching TRBD2 (5 bases). Germline CDR1 and CDR2: LGHNA and YNFKEQ. This CDR3 has 16 residues. V shed 0 bases and J shed 0 bases, with 12 bases lying between them. The CDR3 spells CASSQDFPGSSYEQYF. CDR3 nucleotide sequence: TGTGCCAGCAGCCAAGACTTCCCGGGAAGCTCCTACGAGCAGTACTTC.

The chain has TRBV29-1 and TRBJ1-2; 9 bases map to TRBD1. The trim removed 7 bases at V and 4 bases at J, leaving 10 bases unmatched. Germline V gives CDR1 SQVTM, CDR2 ANQGSEA. CDR3 length: 14 residues. As DNA, the CDR3 is TGCAGCGCAGACGACAGGGGGTTTGGCTATGGCTACACCTTC. Its protein product is CSADDRGFGYGYTF.

This sequence joins TRBV11-1 and TRBJ2-5; D unclear. The germline CDR1 and CDR2 sequences are SGHAT and FQDESV (reference sequence). CDR3 length equals 14 residues. Deletions cut 2 bases from V and 2 bases from J, with 9 bases between. CDR3 protein: CASSLIGVQETQYF. In DNA, the CDR3 is TGTGCCAGCAGCTTAATCGGTGTACAAGAGACCCAGTACTTC.

This chain connects TRBV9 to TRBJ2-2; 10 bases map to TRBD2. The CDR3 totals 17 residues. CDR1 is SGDLS and CDR2 is YYNGEE in the germline V gene. V gave up 4 bases and J gave up 7 bases; unmatched junction bases: 13. The CDR3 loop reads CASSPRQAGGPGGELFF. CDR3 sequence (DNA): TGTGCCAGCAGCCCCAGGCAAGCGGGAGGGCCTGGCGGGGAGCTGTTTTTT.

Written as DNA, the CDR3 is TGTGCCAGCAGCTCGGGACAGCACACTGAAGCTTTCTTT. Residues: CASSSGQHTEAFF. The chain couples TRBV12-3 or TRBV12-4 to TRBJ1-1; 7 bases align to TRBD1. With V trimmed by 6 bases and J by 3 bases, 4 bases remained unmatched. The CDR3 has 13 residues.

The J gene is TRBJ1-4, the V gene TRBV19, with 7 nucleotides matching TRBD1. This CDR3 spans 16 amino acids. V lost 5 bases to trimming and J lost 8 bases; unmatched junction nucleotides: 14. Germline V gene sequence: CDR1 LNHDA, CDR2 SQIVND (reference sequence). As DNA, the CDR3 is TGTGCCAGTAGTTTTCTCCGGGGACAGAGGGACGAAAAACTGTTTTTT. It encodes CASSFLRGQRDEKLFF.

The genes are TRBV28 and TRBJ1-5; no definite D call. The CDR3 covers 15 residues. Trimming took 6 bases from V and 0 from J, leaving 12 bases between them. CDR1 is MDHEN and CDR2 is SYDVKM in the germline V gene. This CDR3 is CASSSDDYSNQPQHF. CDR3 DNA: TGTGCCAGCAGCTCGGACGACTATAGCAATCAGCCCCAGCATTTT.